This T cell receptor beta chain was identified in a study of neurological immune-mediated disorders. Study-level findings and limits: One related-CDR3 cluster, which may be a signature, held the repertoires of 18 of 34 multiple sclerosis patients after phylogenetic grouping.

Each sequencing run yielded over 160 million TCR-beta sequences from 15-18 subjects. TCRdb called the 5' RACE reads again in MiXCR, with one record for every CDR3 protein. Among under 60,000 distinct CDR3 sequences listed, 3% to 3.5% were seen once. Germline CDR1 reads ENHRY; CDR2 reads SYGVKD. This CDR3 is 14 amino acids long. The V gene lost 3 bases and the J gene lost 5 bases, with 11 bases spanning the gap. A word on this clonotype: Its specificity is unknown. Just one base apart from a much larger clone, this may be a read error.

This TCR was recovered from a man aged 35 to 55 with multiple sclerosis. This chain joins TRBV10-3 and TRBJ2-1; D is uncertain. The sequenced sample was PBMCs. This chain's CDR3 is CAISEGITDNEQFF. DNA for the CDR3: TGTGCCATCAGTGAAGGCATTACAGACAATGAGCAGTTCTTC.